This T cell receptor beta chain is from a study of blood T cell repertoires in COVID-19. In the study overall: Material from acute and convalescent COVID-19 was sourced from the United States, Italy and Spain.

The J segment lost 2 bases and the V segment lost 4 bases, leaving 8 bases of the junction unmatched. The CDR3 runs 16 residues. Germline V gene sequence: CDR1 SGDLS, CDR2 YYNGEE. This table comes from immunoSEQ multiplex PCR, and its TCRdb copy is limited to in-frame clones, with some not included. The repertoire holds about 140,000 clones, with around 90% as singletons. This chain uses TRBV9 with TRBJ1-3; 8 nucleotides align to TRBD1. The TCR comes from a man between 65 and 79 years old with acute or convalescent COVID-19. The sequenced sample was peripheral blood. The CDR3 DNA sequence: TGTGCCAGCAGCCTCCAGACACAGGGGGCTGGAAACACCATATATTTT. Its protein product is CASSLQTQGAGNTIYF.